This T cell receptor (beta chain) derives from a study of cytomegalovirus exposure and HLA in healthy donors. A multiplex PCR was run with 60 Vbeta primers and 13 Jbeta primers. How the authors handled the data: Per a later analysis, the number of unique TCR beta chains was approximately 80 million, of which 10 million to 11 million were shared. Repertoires were generated with immunoSEQ multiplex PCR, while TCRdb's copy carries only in-frame clones and drops some. That table furnishes V, J and clone size, whereas the DNA furnished D and trimming. The sample records 200,000 or so clones, more than 70% being singletons. With regard to this clone: Antigen: not known.

Germline values: CDR1 SGDLS, CDR2 YYNGEE. Trimming stripped 2 bases from V and 11 bases from J, with 19 bases between. This CDR3 has 14 amino acids. General study points: Certain sequence variants were highly shared and formed a cluster, and this cluster was likely a sequencing artifact.

Sequencing was carried out using PBMCs. The source of this sequence is a boy between 10 and 17 years old in good health and CMV-seronegative. This chain connects TRBV9 to TRBJ2-5; perhaps TRBD2 as D (6 bases). CDR3 region: CASSVGRGLREQYF. CDR3 sequence (DNA): TGTGCCAGCAGCGTCGGTAGGGGACTGAGAGAGCAGTACTTC.